This T cell receptor beta chain was captured by sequencing in a study of cytomegalovirus exposure and HLA in healthy donors. Study observations and caveats: Follow-up analysis found HLA locus-dependent TCR association rates, highest for DRB1 and lowest for HLA-C.

From germline, CDR1 is LGHNA and CDR2 YSLEER. With 0 bases clipped from V and 10 bases from J, the junction kept 5 bases outside the gene matches. The CDR3 extends over 13 amino acids. In regard to this clone: Antigen: not known.

Vbeta (60) and Jbeta (13) primers were used in the PCR. TCRdb's copy holds only in-frame clones and misses some; the assay was immunoSEQ multiplex PCR. The repertoire holds about 190,000 clones, with about 69% as singletons. V gene TRBV4-3 combines with J gene TRBJ1-1, with TRBD1 identical over 7 bases. The sequenced material came from PBMCs. This clonotype originated in a man aged 25-45 years in good health and CMV-seropositive. CDR3: CASSQDGDRRAFF. As DNA, the CDR3 is TGCGCCAGCAGCCAAGATGGGGACAGACGAGCTTTCTTT.